The present entry profiles one T cell receptor beta chain with its context. Methods used by the authors: Amplification with reference gene primers provided the estimates of nucleated cell counts. The protocol was immunoSEQ multiplex PCR, while the TCRdb copy is restricted to in-frame clones and leaves out a portion. The V and J calls and clone size were taken over from that table, and D and trimming were inferred from the DNA. The sample lists about 160,000 clones, 80% to 90% occurring once. These data originate in a study of blood T cell repertoires in COVID-19. For the study at large: COVID-19 samples collected from the United States, Italy and Spain covered acute and convalescent phases. T cells, B-cell-depleted T cells, or PBMCs supplied cDNA or gDNA.

J gave up 7 bases and V 2 bases, and 10 bases lay outside the gene matches. Germline CDR1 and CDR2: GTSNPN and SVGIG (reference sequence). This CDR3 is 15 amino acids long. The sequence derives from a man older than 75 with acute or convalescent COVID-19. Material: peripheral blood. The rearrangement uses TRBV30 and TRBJ2-3; 9 bases agree with TRBD2. The CDR3 nucleotides read TGTGCCTGGAGTAAAGGCGGGGGGGTTAGGAATACGCAGTATTTT. Residues: CAWSKGGGVRNTQYF.